These 17 T cell receptor beta chains originate from one sample sequenced in a study of blood T cell repertoires in COVID-19. Generated by immunoSEQ multiplex PCR, the TCRdb table keeps only in-frame clones and is missing some. The sample lists 310,000 or so clones, around 90% occurring once. What was sequenced was peripheral blood. Receptors originate from a man in his 70s with acute or convalescent COVID-19.

This clone occurred once. The chain combines TRBV4-3 with TRBJ1-6; D call uncertain. Trimming removed 1 base at V and 11 bases at J, with 12 bases between. Germline V gene lookup returns CDR1 LGHNA and CDR2 YSLEER. There are 14 residues in the CDR3. The CDR3 coding sequence is TGCGCCAGCAGCCAAGGTTTGGTAGTGGCACCCCTCCACTTT. Its translation: CASSQGLVVAPLHF.

With respect to this clone: The sample has other DNA sequences that encode this CDR3 too. The gene calls are TRBV28 and TRBJ2-7, with 8 nucleotides matching TRBD1. Germline V gives CDR1 MDHEN, CDR2 SYDVKM. After removal of 2 bases from V and 3 bases from J, the junction contained 3 bases not matched to a gene. There are 14 residues in the CDR3. The CDR3 nucleotides are TGTGCCAGCAGTTTAGCAGGGGGCGTCTACGAGCAGTACTTC. This gives the protein CASSLAGGVYEQYF. Together with reference TRBV28 and TRBJ2-7, the CDR3 gives the full variable domain: DVKVTQSSRYLVKRTGEKVFLECVQDMDHENMFWYRQDPGLGLRLIYFSYDVKMKEKGDIPEGYSVSREKKERFSLILESASTNQTSMYLCASSLAGGVYEQYFGPGTRLTVT.

This clone appeared a single time. The CDR3 sequence is CASSLEEQGKEAFF. The CDR3 nucleotides are TGTGCCAGCAGCTTGGAAGAACAGGGGAAGGAAGCTTTCTTT. This rearrangement joins TRBV5-4 to TRBJ1-1; TRBD1 matches at 7 bases. CDR1 is SGHNT, CDR2 YYREEE, per germline (reference sequence). The CDR3 is made up of 14 amino acids. V dropped 0 bases and J dropped 8; count of bases not matched to a gene: 7.

The genes are TRBV7-6 and TRBJ1-2; D possibly corresponds to TRBD1 (6 bases). The V end was cut by 2 bases, the J end by 4 bases, with 14 bases between. Germline-derived CDR1 and CDR2 are SGHVS and FNYEAQ. This CDR3 comprises 15 residues. Here the CDR3 reads CASSLSAGDIYGYTF. CDR3 in DNA: TGTGCCAGCAGCTTAAGTGCAGGGGATATCTATGGCTACACCTTC.

J is TRBJ2-1 and V is TRBV5-1, with D maybe TRBD1 (6 bases). The CDR3 has 12 amino acids. V lost 3 bases, J lost 10 bases, and 11 bases lay in between. Germline V gene sequence: CDR1 SGHRS, CDR2 YFSETQ. CDR3 residues: CASSSQGLEQFF. CDR3 coding DNA: TGCGCCAGCAGCTCTCAGGGGTTGGAGCAGTTCTTC.

This clone came up once. This chain connects TRBV6-5 to TRBJ2-5, with 7 bases lining up with TRBD1. Germline V gene lookup returns CDR1 MNHEY and CDR2 SVGAGI. CDR3 length equals 15 residues. Unmatched junction bases numbered 4, after V lost 0 bases and J lost 3 bases. CDR3 nucleotides: TGTGCCAGCAGTTACTCGTGGACAGGAAAAGAGACCCAGTACTTC. Translated: CASSYSWTGKETQYF.

The chain joins TRBV25-1 to TRBJ2-4; D might be TRBD2 (6 bases). Trimming removed 5 bases from V and 5 bases from J, with 13 bases in between. The V gene's germline CDR1 is MGHDK and CDR2 SYGVNS. This CDR3 spans 14 amino acids. CDR3 amino acids: CASSLGGYENIQYF. The DNA of the CDR3 is TGTGCCAGCAGTCTTGGGGGGTATGAAAACATTCAGTACTTC.

This chain connects TRBV4-2 to TRBJ2-7; 8 bases match TRBD1. Germline V gene sequence: CDR1 LGHNA, CDR2 YNFKEQ. The V segment lost 3 bases and the J segment 4 bases; nucleotides outside the gene matches: 8. The CDR3 covers 15 residues. The CDR3 bases are TGTGCCAGCAGCCACAGGACAGGGAAGGGATACGAGCAGTACTTC. Its translation: CASSHRTGKGYEQYF.

The chain couples TRBV28 to TRBJ1-6; weak D call: TRBD1 (6 bases). Looked up from germline, CDR1 is MDHEN and CDR2 is SYDVKM. V gave up 1 base and J gave up 8 bases, with 12 bases separating them. The CDR3 loop spans 15 amino acids. The CDR3 sequence: CASSLSGQRDSPLHF. The CDR3 nucleotides read TGTGCCAGCAGTTTATCCGGACAGCGAGATTCACCCCTCCACTTT.

Only one count was recorded for this clone. This chain joins TRBV19 and TRBJ2-2, with no clear D. V lost 3 bases and J lost 1, with 6 bases in between. The germline gives CDR1 LNHDA, CDR2 SQIVND (reference sequence). The CDR3 spans 14 residues. The CDR3 DNA follows: TGTGCCAGTAGTATGCAGCGGAACACCGGGGAGCTGTTTTTT. This gives the protein CASSMQRNTGELFF.

This clone was recorded only once. The gene calls are TRBV5-4 and TRBJ2-1; 7 bases match TRBD1. Germline CDR1 is SGHNT and CDR2 is YYREEE (reference sequence). The CDR3 extends over 15 amino acids. V gave up 4 bases and J gave up 2 bases; unmatched junction bases: 6. The CDR3 protein is CASSRDSKPYNEQFF. The CDR3 DNA reads as TGTGCCAGCAGCCGGGACAGTAAGCCCTACAATGAGCAGTTCTTC.

The V and J genes are TRBV19 and TRBJ1-4, with D hard to call. The CDR3 loop spans 15 amino acids. Germline V gene sequence: CDR1 LNHDA, CDR2 SQIVND (reference sequence). V was trimmed by 2 bases and J by 3 bases, leaving 10 bases between them. The chain's CDR3 is CASSIPPGSNEKLFF. CDR3 bases: TGTGCCAGTAGTATACCGCCAGGATCTAATGAAAAACTGTTTTTT. The full variable domain, with the rest looked up from reference TRBV19 and TRBJ1-4, is DGGITQSPKYLFRKEGQNVTLSCEQNLNHDAMYWYRQDPGQGLRLIYYSQIVNDFQKGDIAEGYSVSREKKESFPLTVTSAQKNPTAFYLCASSIPPGSNEKLFFGSGTQLSVL.

CDR3 in amino acids: CASSQVQGGNTEAFF. The DNA of the CDR3 is TGCGCCAGCAGCCAAGTGCAGGGAGGAAACACTGAAGCTTTCTTT. The chain has TRBV4-1 and TRBJ1-1, with D possibly matching TRBD1 (5 bases). V was shortened by 1 base and J by 2 bases, with 11 bases between the two germline ends. The CDR3 has 15 residues. Germline assignment: CDR1 MGHRA and CDR2 YSYEKL.

J is TRBJ1-5 and V is TRBV2, with D maybe TRBD1 (6 bases). The CDR3 covers 14 residues. Germline loops: CDR1 SNHLY, CDR2 FYNNEI. V was trimmed by 2 bases and J by 6 bases, leaving 11 bases between them. CDR3 in amino acids: CASSESGHSQPQHF. DNA of the CDR3: TGTGCCAGCAGTGAATCGGGACACTCTCAGCCCCAGCATTTT.

This chain joins TRBV19 and TRBJ1-5, with 10 nucleotides matching TRBD1. The CDR3 consists of 15 residues. Germline CDR1 reads LNHDA; CDR2 reads SQIVND (reference sequence). J lost 6 bases, V lost 5 bases, and 7 bases had no gene match. Written as DNA, the CDR3 is TGTGCCAGTAGTGTTGGACAGGGGGGAGGTCAGCCCCAGCATTTT. Protein: CASSVGQGGGQPQHF.

The J gene is TRBJ1-2, the V gene TRBV19; D might be TRBD1 (6 bases). In germline, CDR1 is LNHDA, CDR2 SQIVND (reference sequence). V gave up 6 bases and J gave up 4 bases, with 12 bases separating them. This CDR3 contains 13 residues. As DNA, the CDR3 is TGTGCCAGTAGGGCAGGGGCGGCCTATGGCTACACCTTC. This sequence encodes CASRAGAAYGYTF.

The V call is TRBV19, the J call TRBJ2-3; D call uncertain. Germline V gives CDR1 LNHDA, CDR2 SQIVND (reference sequence). There are 13 residues in the CDR3. Trimming stripped 6 bases from V and 1 base from J, with 8 bases between. The DNA of the CDR3 is TGTGCCAGTAGCGACTCCCGCACAGATACGCAGTATTTT. As protein: CASSDSRTDTQYF.